Listed here are 13 T cell receptor beta chains from one sample, sequenced in a study of somatic mutations in cytotoxic T cells in rheumatoid arthritis. Here immunoSEQ multiplex PCR was the method, and the copy in TCRdb shows in-frame clones only, minus some. This table has 15,000 to 20,000 clones, roughly 80% appearing once. Material: CD8+ T cells sorted from blood. The receptors originated from a woman in her forties or fifties in good health.

The V gene is TRBV15, the J gene TRBJ1-2, with D unclear. Germline lookup yields CDR1 LNHNV and CDR2 YYDKDF (reference sequence). Trimming left V 0 bases short and J 4 bases short, with 6 bases between. The CDR3 is 13 amino acids. The CDR3 nucleotides read TGTGCCACCAGCAGAGAGGGTGGCTATGGCTACACCTTC. Translating gives CATSREGGYGYTF.

This clone was found a few times. The V and J genes are TRBV7-9 and TRBJ2-3; D gene uncertain. The CDR3 totals 13 residues. Germline lookup yields CDR1 SEHNR and CDR2 FQNEAQ (reference sequence). Trimming pared 3 bases from V and 5 bases from J, leaving 9 bases between. The chain's CDR3 is CASSLDQEDTQYF. CDR3 DNA: TGTGCCAGCAGCTTGGACCAGGAAGATACGCAGTATTTT.

The chain uses TRBV5-6 and TRBJ2-2, with unresolved D. Trimming took 0 bases from V and 1 from J, leaving 16 bases between them. The CDR3 sequence is 18 residues long. CDR1 and CDR2 (germline): SGHDT, YYEEEE. Here the CDR3 reads CASSLEWGIPGNTGELFF. The CDR3 nucleotides read TGTGCCAGCAGCTTGGAATGGGGTATCCCCGGGAACACCGGGGAGCTGTTTTTT.

The chain has TRBV12-5 and TRBJ2-7, with a possible D match to TRBD2 (6 bases). V gave up 3 bases and J gave up 0 bases, with 6 bases separating them. This CDR3 has 13 residues. CDR1 and CDR2 (germline): LGHNT, FRNRAP. Here the CDR3 reads CASGFGSSYEQYF. Written as DNA, the CDR3 is TGTGCTAGTGGTTTCGGGAGCTCCTACGAGCAGTACTTC.

J is TRBJ2-7 and V is TRBV29-1; 9 nucleotides match TRBD1. Losses at the gene ends were 5 bases for V and 0 bases for J; bases not matched to a gene: 5. Germline CDR1 and CDR2: SQVTM and ANQGSEA. The CDR3 has 14 residues. The CDR3 sequence is CSVISGQGSYEQYF. CDR3 DNA: TGCAGCGTTATATCGGGACAGGGCTCCTACGAGCAGTACTTC.

The table lists this clone with a count of one. The J gene is TRBJ2-1, the V gene TRBV28; TRBD1 aligns across 9 bases. Germline assignment: CDR1 MDHEN and CDR2 SYDVKM. CDR3 length: 15 residues. V shed 6 bases, J shed 2 bases, and the junction held 5 bases outside the gene matches. The CDR3 nucleotides are TGTGCCAGCAGCCCACAGGGGGCGGCCTACAATGAGCAGTTCTTC. Amino acids: CASSPQGAAYNEQFF.

The V gene is TRBV11-2, the J gene TRBJ1-1; D is ambiguous. There are 14 residues in the CDR3. Germline V gene data show CDR1 as SGHAT and CDR2 as FQNNGV. The V gene lost 0 bases and the J gene lost 0 bases, with 5 bases spanning the gap. CDR3 sequence: CASSLEEMNTEAFF. In DNA form, the CDR3 reads TGTGCCAGCAGCTTAGAGGAGATGAACACTGAAGCTTTCTTT.

V gene TRBV27 combines with J gene TRBJ1-1; D not certain. Trimming took 5 bases from V and 4 from J, leaving 11 bases between them. The CDR3 is made up of 13 amino acids. Germline CDR1 reads MNHEY; CDR2 reads SMNVEV (reference sequence). The CDR3 is CASSVWGITEAFF. The CDR3 region has the DNA TGTGCCAGCAGTGTGTGGGGTATCACTGAAGCTTTCTTT.

The chain has TRBV4-1 and TRBJ2-7, with D perhaps TRBD1 (8 bases). CDR3 size: 15 residues. Germline values: CDR1 MGHRA, CDR2 YSYEKL. The V gene lost 3 bases and the J gene lost 2 bases, with 14 bases spanning the gap. The CDR3 sequence is CASSQLQGGTYEQYF. For the CDR3, the DNA is TGCGCCAGCAGCCAGCTACAGGGGGGGACCTACGAGCAGTACTTC.

This clone occurred once. V usage is TRBV9 and J usage is TRBJ2-5; D is possibly TRBD1 (6 bases). From germline, CDR1 is SGDLS and CDR2 YYNGEE. This CDR3 is 14 amino acids long. The V end was cut by 5 bases, the J end by 4 bases, with 15 bases between. The CDR3 is CASSSGAPGETQYF. DNA of the CDR3: TGTGCCAGCAGTTCAGGGGCTCCGGGAGAGACCCAGTACTTC. Supplemented by reference TRBV9 and TRBJ2-5, the full variable domain reads DSGVTQTPKHLITATGQRVTLRCSPRSGDLSVYWYQQSLDQGLQFLIQYYNGEERAKGNILERFSAQQFPDLHSELNLSSLELGDSALYFCASSSGAPGETQYFGPGTRLLVL.

The chain uses TRBV27 and TRBJ2-7, with D uncertain. Germline values: CDR1 MNHEY, CDR2 SMNVEV (reference sequence). V dropped 2 bases and J dropped 7 bases, with 18 bases sitting between them. The CDR3 runs 15 residues. CDR3 loop: CASSLGIGPGVEQYF. Here the CDR3 DNA reads TGTGCCAGCAGTTTAGGAATTGGACCCGGAGTGGAGCAGTACTTC.

The rearrangement uses TRBV7-7 and TRBJ2-1, with TRBD2 as a possible D gene (7 bases). Germline V gene data show CDR1 as SSHAT and CDR2 as FNYEAQ (reference sequence). Trimming removed 5 bases at V and 0 bases at J, with 11 bases between. The CDR3 is made up of 15 amino acids. Written as DNA, the CDR3 is TGTGCCAGCAGCCGGGGGGCAAGCTCCTACAATGAGCAGTTCTTC. Protein: CASSRGASSYNEQFF.

The chain links TRBV21-1 to TRBJ2-7; the table's D call, TRBD1, was not checked against the DNA. TRBV21-1 constitutes a pseudogene. There are 13 residues in the CDR3. The chain's CDR3 is CASSRDTSYEQYF. Here the CDR3 DNA reads TGTGCCAGCAGCCGGGACACCTCCTACGAGCAGTACTTC.